The subject of this entry is one TCR beta chain. The data were obtained in a study of blood T cell repertoires in COVID-19. Authors' analysis steps: Estimation of nucleated cell counts relied on the amplification of reference gene primers. Sequencing used immunoSEQ multiplex PCR; TCRdb keeps in-frame clones, though not all of them. The D gene and trimming were derived from the DNA, and the V and J assignments and clone size from that table. The data hold fewer than 350,000 clones, with about 85% observed a single time. Germline V gene data show CDR1 as SGDLS and CDR2 as YYNGEE. The CDR3 covers 15 residues. V gave up 0 bases and J gave up 2 bases, with 9 bases separating them.

This chain joins TRBV9 and TRBJ1-5, with D unresolved. The clonotype comes from a woman aged 30 to 39 who had been exposed to COVID-19. Sequenced material: PBMCs or T cells enriched from blood (not recorded which). CDR3 residues: CASSVGGNGNQPQHF. DNA of the CDR3: TGTGCCAGCAGCGTAGGAGGGAATGGCAATCAGCCCCAGCATTTT. Variable domain in full (rest from reference TRBV9 and TRBJ1-5): DSGVTQTPKHLITATGQRVTLRCSPRSGDLSVYWYQQSLDQGLQFLIQYYNGEERAKGNILERFSAQQFPDLHSELNLSSLELGDSALYFCASSVGGNGNQPQHFGDGTRLSIL.